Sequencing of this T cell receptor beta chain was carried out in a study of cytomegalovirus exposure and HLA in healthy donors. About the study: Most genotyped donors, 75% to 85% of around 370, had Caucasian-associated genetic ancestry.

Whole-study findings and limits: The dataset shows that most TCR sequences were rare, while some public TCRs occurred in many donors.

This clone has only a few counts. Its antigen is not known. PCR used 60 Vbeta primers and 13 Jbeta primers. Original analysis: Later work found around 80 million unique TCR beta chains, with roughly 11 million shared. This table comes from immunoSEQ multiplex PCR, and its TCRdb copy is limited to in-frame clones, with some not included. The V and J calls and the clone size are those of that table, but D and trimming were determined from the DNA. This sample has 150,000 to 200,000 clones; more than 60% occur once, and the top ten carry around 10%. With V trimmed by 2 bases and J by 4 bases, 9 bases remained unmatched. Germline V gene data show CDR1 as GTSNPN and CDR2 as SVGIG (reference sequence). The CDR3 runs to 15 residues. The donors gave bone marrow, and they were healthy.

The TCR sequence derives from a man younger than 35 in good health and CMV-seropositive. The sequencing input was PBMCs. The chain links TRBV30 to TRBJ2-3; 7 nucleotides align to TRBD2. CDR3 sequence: CAWSLGGSGADTQYF. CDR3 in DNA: TGTGCCTGGAGTCTGGGGGGGAGTGGTGCAGATACGCAGTATTTT.